Following are 4 T cell receptor beta chains from one sample sequenced in a study of T cells in Graves' hyperthyroidism and ophthalmopathy. The investigators amplified TCR beta CDR3 regions from RNA transcripts. First-round RT-PCR of the TCR CDR3 relied on the HTBI primer set. TCRdb re-called the multiplex PCR reads with MiXCR, one entry per CDR3 protein. Of approximately 600,000 distinct CDR3 sequences listed, roughly 14% were seen once; the top ten hold approximately 5.7%. Sequencing was performed on blood. These receptors all come from a woman in her thirties with Graves' hyperthyroidism that later progressed to Graves' ophthalmopathy.

This clonotype occurred many times. The J gene is TRBJ2-1, the V gene TRBV11-2, with TRBD1 as a possible D gene (6 bases). V shed 6 bases and J shed 8 bases, with 11 bases lying between them. The germline gives CDR1 SGHAT, CDR2 FQNNGV. CDR3 length: 12 amino acids. The CDR3, as DNA: TGTGCCAGCAGGCTAGGGGGTTATGAGCAGTTCTTC. Residues: CASRLGGYEQFF.

This clonotype was observed a few times. A much larger clone sits a single nucleotide away, making a read error possible. This chain links TRBV10-3 with TRBJ2-3; 8 positions match TRBD2. This CDR3 contains 17 residues. Germline V CDR1 and CDR2: ENHRY, SYGVKD. The CDR3 is CAICESSGGRSADTQYF. In DNA form, the CDR3 reads TGTGCCATCTGTGAGTCATCGGGCGGGAGGTCGGCAGATACGCAGTATTTT.

This clonotype was recorded at least ten times. This chain connects TRBV29-1 to TRBJ2-3; no clear D gene. This CDR3 spans 11 amino acids. Trimming pared 4 bases from V and 1 base from J, leaving 3 bases between. Germline-derived CDR1 and CDR2 are SQVTM and ANQGSEA. The CDR3 loop reads CSVGGTDTQYF. In DNA form, the CDR3 reads TGCAGCGTTGGAGGCACAGATACGCAGTATTTT.

This clonotype was seen more than once but under ten times. The chain is built from TRBV25-1 and TRBJ2-5; tentatively, D is TRBD1 or TRBD2 (5 bases each). This CDR3 comprises 14 residues. Trimming removed 5 bases at V and 6 bases at J, with 16 bases between. Per germline, CDR1 MGHDK and CDR2 SYGVNS. CDR3 sequence: CASSREGPKKTQYF. The CDR3 DNA is TGTGCCAGCAGTCGCGAGGGACCCAAGAAGACCCAGTACTTC.